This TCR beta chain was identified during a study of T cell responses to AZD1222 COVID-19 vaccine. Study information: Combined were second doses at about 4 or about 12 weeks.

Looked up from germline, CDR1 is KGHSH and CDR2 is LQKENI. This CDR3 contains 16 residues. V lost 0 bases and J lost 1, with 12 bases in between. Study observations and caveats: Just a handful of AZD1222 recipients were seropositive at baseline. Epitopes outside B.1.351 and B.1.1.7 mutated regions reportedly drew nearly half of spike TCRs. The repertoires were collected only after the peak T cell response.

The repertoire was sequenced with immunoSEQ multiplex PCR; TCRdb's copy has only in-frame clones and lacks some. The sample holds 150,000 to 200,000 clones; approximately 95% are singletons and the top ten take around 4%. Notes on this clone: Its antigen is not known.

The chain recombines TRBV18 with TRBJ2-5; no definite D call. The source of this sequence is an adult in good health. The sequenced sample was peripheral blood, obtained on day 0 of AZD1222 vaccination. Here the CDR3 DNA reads TGTGCCAGCTCACCACCCAACGGGCATACCCAAGAGACCCAGTACTTC. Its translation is CASSPPNGHTQETQYF.